This entry lists 2 T cell receptor beta chains sequenced from one sample in a study of CD8 T cells in Susac syndrome. The RNA input was roughly 0.45 to 1 ug, and it was reverse transcribed with random hexamers. MiXCR, run by TCRdb on the immunoSEQ multiplex PCR reads, gives a single entry per CDR3 protein. The top ten clones hold 0.084% of a sample with around 140,000 distinct CDR3 sequences, 94% of them seen once. Source material: CD4+ T cells from PBMCs. The receptors shown here come from a human donor in good health.

This sequence joins TRBV12-3 or TRBV12-4 and TRBJ1-2; maybe TRBD1 (5 bases). CDR3 length equals 17 residues. Trimming stripped 1 base from V and 0 bases from J, with 15 bases between. The CDR3 bases are TGTGCCAGCAGTTTAGGGGGCGTACAGACTGCTAACTATGGCTACACCTTC. It encodes CASSLGGVQTANYGYTF.

This clonotype was detected once. The chain has TRBV3-1 and TRBJ2-1, with 8 bases identical to TRBD2. Germline CDR1 is LGHDT and CDR2 is YNNKEL (reference sequence). The ends lost 1 base at V and 4 bases at J; junction bases unmatched: 6. This CDR3 has 16 amino acids. Here the CDR3 reads CASSQGIGLAYNEQFF. DNA of the CDR3: TGTGCCAGCAGCCAAGGCATTGGACTAGCTTACAATGAGCAGTTCTTC.